This entry concerns a single TCR beta chain. Its target antigen remains unknown. No much larger clonotype is one base removed from it; base qualities were not supplied. This sample was included in a study of T cell repertoires in cytomegalovirus infection (dated by TCRdb to the late 2010s). As for the study more broadly: Donor HLA type was relevant to the analysis, because carriage of CMV infection together with the matching HLA type was indicated by public TCR beta signatures.

Study-level results and caveats: In both this cohort and an independent roughly 360-donor cohort, the cumulative frequency of public TCR beta family members distinguished carriers of CMV infection plus the relevant HLA type. In the ex vivo response, HLA-C-restricted CMV-specific TCR beta clonotypes were dominant, and in two of eight donors the single most frequent clonotype came from this HLA-C-restricted group.

Sequenced using an Illumina HiSeq 1500. TCRdb reprocessing: public reads trimmed at Q25 with fastp, clones called with MiXCR, in-frame beta chains kept. Each entry is one CDR3 protein sequence, shown with its most common DNA and genes. The sample profile shows approximately 490,000 distinct CDR3 sequences; approximately 10% of them were found once. Clones ranked in the top ten supply roughly 10% of the sample. According to the germline V gene, CDR1 reads SNHLY and CDR2 reads FYNNEI. Deletion took 4 bases off V and 0 bases off J, with a span of 11 bases between the germline ends. Its CDR3 holds 15 amino acids, cysteine through phenylalanine. The DNA shown is the 45-base CDR3, in frame from base 1.

The sequence joins TRBV2 to TRBJ2-3; no D gene is confidently identified. Sequenced: PBMCs. The receptor was derived from a human donor in good health (CMV status not recorded). Some clones in this sample may be carry-over from other donors' samples. The nucleotides read TGTGCCAGCAGTGTTCGGAATCATAGCACAGATACGCAGTATTTT. The translation is CASSVRNHSTDTQYF.